This TCR beta chain comes out of a study of cytomegalovirus exposure and HLA in healthy donors. Study-level results: In a later analysis, a missense DCLRE1C variant was linked to TCR beta V- and J-gene trimming. Immune exposure was documented only through CMV serostatus. A reported reduction in N-insertions relative to the approximately 670-donor mean was seen in an Asian-associated ancestry cluster in a later analysis.

Comment on this clone: What it recognizes is unknown.

The PCR was carried out with 60 Vbeta primers and 13 Jbeta primers. TCRdb's table, derived via immunoSEQ multiplex PCR, lists solely in-frame clones and lacks some. The sample lists 160,000 or so clones; approximately 81% were seen once. Sample: PBMCs. The source is a man between 25 and 39 years old in good health and CMV-seronegative.

Here the CDR3 reads CASTIGSPSGSYNEQFF. In DNA, the CDR3 is TGTGCCAGCACCATCGGGTCACCCTCCGGCTCCTACAATGAGCAGTTCTTC. This chain links TRBV7-9 with TRBJ2-1, with D unresolved. Trimming left V 7 bases short and J 0 bases short, with 19 bases between. The CDR3 runs 17 residues. Germline CDR1 and CDR2: SEHNR and FQNEAQ (reference sequence).